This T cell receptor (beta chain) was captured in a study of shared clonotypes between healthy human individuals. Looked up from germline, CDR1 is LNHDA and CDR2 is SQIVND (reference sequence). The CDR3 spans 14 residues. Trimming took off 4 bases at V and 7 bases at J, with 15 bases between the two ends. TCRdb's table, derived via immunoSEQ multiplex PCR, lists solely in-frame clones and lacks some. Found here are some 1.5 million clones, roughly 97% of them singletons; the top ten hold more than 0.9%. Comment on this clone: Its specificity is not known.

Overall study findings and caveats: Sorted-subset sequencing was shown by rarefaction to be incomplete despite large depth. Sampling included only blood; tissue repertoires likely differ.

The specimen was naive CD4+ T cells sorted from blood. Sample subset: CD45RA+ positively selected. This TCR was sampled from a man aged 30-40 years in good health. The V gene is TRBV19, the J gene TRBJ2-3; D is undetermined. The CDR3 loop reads CASSTRALENTQYF. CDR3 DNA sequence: TGTGCCAGTAGTACCCGGGCCCTAGAGAATACGCAGTATTTT.